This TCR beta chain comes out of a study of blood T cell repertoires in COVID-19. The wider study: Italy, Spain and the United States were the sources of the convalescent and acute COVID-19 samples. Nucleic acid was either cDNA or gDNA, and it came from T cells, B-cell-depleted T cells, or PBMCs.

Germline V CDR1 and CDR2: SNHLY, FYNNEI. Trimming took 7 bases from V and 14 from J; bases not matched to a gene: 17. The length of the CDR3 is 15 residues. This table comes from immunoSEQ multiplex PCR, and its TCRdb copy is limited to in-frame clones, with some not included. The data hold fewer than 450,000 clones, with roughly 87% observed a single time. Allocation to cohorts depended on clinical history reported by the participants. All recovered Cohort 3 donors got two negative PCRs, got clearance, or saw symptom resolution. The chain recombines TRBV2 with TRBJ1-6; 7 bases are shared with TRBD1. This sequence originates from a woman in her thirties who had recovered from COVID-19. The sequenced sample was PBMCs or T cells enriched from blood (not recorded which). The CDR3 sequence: CASILDRDGVSTLHF. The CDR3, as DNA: TGTGCCAGCATCCTAGACAGGGATGGTGTGTCGACCCTCCACTTT.